This TCR beta chain was captured by sequencing in a study of regulatory T cells in long-lasting Graves disease. The CDR3 spans 17 residues. From germline, CDR1 is MNHGY and CDR2 SVAAGI. V gave up 2 bases and J gave up 2 bases; unmatched junction bases: 12. Time point specified: persistent/refractory GD, antithyroid drugs over 5 years with positive TRAb. The TCR library was made from RNA that had been extracted from PBMCs in TRIzol. The collection involved drawing around 10 milliliters of peripheral blood into EDTA tubes. Through Arm-PCR of CDR3 regions and iRepertoire HTBI primers, TCR beta libraries were built. Via MiXCR, TCRdb re-called the multiplex PCR reads, giving one row per CDR3 protein. The table includes about 470,000 distinct CDR3 sequences, less than 25% detected once. Study-wide results and limits: Small sample size may have lowered accuracy.

Details on this clonotype: As yet, its antigen is unknown.

This sample comprised peripheral blood mononuclear cells (PBMCs), obtained when the disease was refractory, from a patient treated with antithyroid drugs. The sequence was collected from a female donor with Graves disease. The rearrangement links TRBV6-9 to TRBJ2-7, with TRBD1 matching over 7 bases. CDR3 loop: CASSYLRPTGSPYEQYF. DNA of the CDR3: TGTGCCAGCAGTTATCTTCGCCCGACAGGGAGTCCCTACGAGCAGTACTTC.